This TCR beta chain derives from a study of blood T cell repertoires in COVID-19. Study-level background: T cells, B-cell-depleted T cells, or PBMCs supplied cDNA or gDNA.

Germline CDR1 LGHDT, CDR2 YNNKEL (reference sequence). Trimming cost V 4 bases and J 7 bases, with 11 bases left between them. The CDR3 has 12 amino acids. Original methodology: From reference gene primer amplification, estimates of nucleated cell counts were derived. TCRdb's table, derived via immunoSEQ multiplex PCR, lists solely in-frame clones and lacks some. From that table come the V and J calls and clone size; the DNA was used to work out D and trimming. The sample yields some 46,000 clones, roughly 88% seen once. This clonotype originated in a man between 50 and 59 years old with acute or convalescent COVID-19. The rearrangement joins TRBV3-1 (or the pseudogene TRBV3-2) to TRBJ2-7; TRBD2 might be the D (6 bases). The sequenced sample consisted of peripheral blood. The CDR3 spells CASSLSGREQYF. DNA for the CDR3: TGTGCCAGCAGCCTCTCAGGGAGGGAGCAGTACTTC.